These 14 T cell receptor beta chains originate from one sample sequenced in a study of T cell responses to AZD1222 COVID-19 vaccine. Some clones are missing from TCRdb's copy, which holds only in-frame ones; the method was immunoSEQ multiplex PCR. The sample consists of approximately 300,000 clones, approximately 94% of them appearing once. The sample here was peripheral blood, taken 28 days after the second AZD1222 dose. The receptors originated from an adult who received the AZD1222 COVID-19 vaccine.

The gene calls are TRBV4-2 and TRBJ2-7, with a possible D match to TRBD1 (6 bases). The V gene lost 0 bases and the J gene lost 2 bases, with 11 bases spanning the gap. Germline CDR1 is LGHNA and CDR2 is YNFKEQ. The CDR3 is 15 residues long. Here the CDR3 DNA reads TGTGCCAGCAGCCAAGACTTCCCAGGGGCCTACGAGCAGTACTTC. Residues: CASSQDFPGAYEQYF.

The rearrangement links TRBV18 to TRBJ1-5; TRBD1 aligns across 7 bases. J lost 7 bases, V lost 6 bases, and 6 bases had no gene match. Germline CDR1 KGHSH, CDR2 LQKENI. This CDR3 is 13 amino acids long. DNA for the CDR3: TGTGCCAGCTCCCCGGGAGGGGGCCAGCCCCAGCATTTT. Its translation is CASSPGGGQPQHF.

This rearrangement joins TRBV19 to TRBJ2-6; weak D call: TRBD1 (6 bases). Trimming shortened V by 4 bases and J by 1 base, and 8 bases separated the two germline ends. This CDR3 is 15 amino acids long. Germline assignment: CDR1 LNHDA and CDR2 SQIVND (reference sequence). The CDR3 here is CASSNRESGANVLTF. The DNA for the CDR3 is TGTGCCAGTAGTAACAGGGAGTCTGGGGCCAACGTCCTGACTTTC.

CDR3 sequence: CASSRGGERNTGELFF. In DNA form, the CDR3 reads TGTGCCAGCAGCCGGGGAGGCGAAAGGAACACCGGGGAGCTGTTTTTT. The chain joins TRBV3-1 (or the pseudogene TRBV3-2) to TRBJ2-2; D might be TRBD2 (6 bases). The germline V and J ends were trimmed by 4 bases and 1 base, with 13 bases remaining between them. The CDR3 contains 16 residues. CDR1 and CDR2 (germline): LGHDT, YNNKEL (reference sequence).

The rearrangement joins TRBV5-6 to TRBJ2-7; a weak D match, TRBD1 (6 bases). Germline lookup yields CDR1 SGHDT and CDR2 YYEEEE. V was cut by 4 bases and J by 3 bases, with 11 bases left in between. The CDR3 runs 13 residues. Here the CDR3 reads CASSLRDIYEQYF. For the CDR3, the DNA is TGTGCCAGCAGCCTCCGGGACATCTACGAGCAGTACTTC.

This chain uses TRBV11-2 with TRBJ2-3; no reliable D call. The V and J ends lost 3 bases and 6 bases respectively, with 13 bases between them. Germline CDR1 SGHAT, CDR2 FQNNGV. CDR3 length: 14 amino acids. CDR3 sequence reads: CASSFRTGADTQYF. The DNA for the CDR3 is TGTGCCAGCAGCTTCAGGACGGGTGCGGATACGCAGTATTTT.

This chain joins TRBV7-2 and TRBJ1-1; D unresolved. CDR3 length equals 13 residues. V lost 1 base, J lost 4 bases, and 7 bases lay in between. From germline, CDR1 is SGHTA and CDR2 FQGNSA. The DNA of the CDR3 is TGTGCCAGCAGCTTAGTTGAAAGCACTGAAGCTTTCTTT. Its translation is CASSLVESTEAFF.

The chain is built from TRBV6-5 and TRBJ1-2; 8 nucleotides align to TRBD1. This CDR3 contains 12 residues. Unmatched junction bases numbered 3, after V lost 6 bases and J lost 6 bases. Germline V gene sequence: CDR1 MNHEY, CDR2 SVGAGI. CDR3 residues: CASSRGQDGYTF. CDR3 in DNA: TGTGCCAGCAGCAGGGGGCAGGATGGCTACACCTTC.

V usage is TRBV2 and J usage is TRBJ1-2, with TRBD1 identical over 8 bases. V trimming: 6 bases; J trimming: 7 bases; junction bases outside the gene matches: 13. Germline CDR1 reads SNHLY; CDR2 reads FYNNEI. This CDR3 has 15 residues. The CDR3 DNA sequence: TGTGCCAGCAGACCGCCAGGACAGGGCCTCACTGGCTACACCTTC. Residues: CASRPPGQGLTGYTF.

This clone was seen only once. The rearrangement uses TRBV18 and TRBJ1-4; D not resolved. V gave up 6 bases and J gave up 7 bases, with 21 bases separating them. Germline lookup yields CDR1 KGHSH and CDR2 LQKENI. The CDR3 has 16 amino acids. CDR3 sequence reads: CASSRQGSPQAEKLFF. CDR3 nucleotides: TGTGCCAGCTCCCGTCAAGGCTCCCCACAAGCTGAAAAACTGTTTTTT.

The V and J genes are TRBV28 and TRBJ2-1, with TRBD2 matching over 11 bases. The CDR3 contains 18 residues. With 5 bases clipped from V and 2 bases from J, the junction kept 11 bases outside the gene matches. The germline gives CDR1 MDHEN, CDR2 SYDVKM. The CDR3 sequence: CASSAISLAGGPYNEQFF. In DNA form, the CDR3 reads TGTGCCAGCAGTGCCATATCCCTAGCGGGAGGTCCCTACAATGAGCAGTTCTTC.

The V gene is TRBV11-3, the J gene TRBJ2-3; the D gene is possibly TRBD2 (5 bases). V was trimmed by 1 base and J by 1 base, leaving 9 bases between them. Germline CDR1 SGHNT, CDR2 YENEEA. This CDR3 has 15 amino acids. CDR3 amino acids: CASSLGSGRTDTQYF. DNA of the CDR3: TGTGCCAGCAGCTTAGGGAGCGGTCGCACAGATACGCAGTATTTT.

CDR3 sequence reads: CAISDNHVEPDNTDTQYF. Written as DNA, the CDR3 is TGTGCCATCAGTGACAACCACGTCGAACCGGATAACACAGATACGCAGTATTTT. V and J are TRBV10-3 and TRBJ2-3; the D is unclear. This CDR3 is 18 amino acids long. V gave up 3 bases and J gave up 2 bases, with 21 bases separating them. The germline V gene encodes CDR1 ENHRY and CDR2 SYGVKD.

The chain employs TRBV19 and TRBJ2-7, with 7 bases matching TRBD1. The CDR3 runs 13 residues. CDR1 and CDR2 (germline): LNHDA, SQIVND (reference sequence). Germline trimming cut 4 bases from V and 5 bases from J; bases unmatched to any gene: 5. CDR3 nucleotide sequence: TGTGCCAGTAGTACCGGACAGGTCCACGAGCAGTACTTC. Residues: CASSTGQVHEQYF.